This T cell receptor beta chain was captured by sequencing in a study of OX40 agonist ivuxolimab in advanced cancers. Study details: Previous treatment with anti-PD-1, anti-PD-L1 or anti-CTLA-4 therapy was allowed; 35% to 50% had received some. Partial responses were observed in three patients, of whom one had hepatocellular carcinoma and two had cutaneous melanoma.

Overall study findings and caveats: The study found that CD8+ T cells averaged more expanded clones than CD4+.

Note on this clone: Antigen unknown.

Generated by immunoSEQ multiplex PCR, the TCRdb table keeps only in-frame clones and is missing some. The table shows tens of thousands of clones, with 88% occurring only once. Autoimmune disease history or systemic immunosuppression excluded patients. Trimming removed 4 bases at V and 4 bases at J, with 11 bases between. Germline V CDR1 and CDR2: KGHSH, LQKENI. The CDR3 sequence is 14 residues long. Here the sequenced sample was CD4+ or CD8+ T cells sorted from blood, taken in a trial of the OX40 agonist ivuxolimab. The sequence derives from an adult with an advanced solid tumor such as melanoma, head and neck, liver or kidney cancer. This chain links TRBV18 with TRBJ2-1, with a weak D call TRBD2 (6 bases). The CDR3 DNA is TGTGCCAGCTCACTGACCCGGGGGTACAATGAGCAGTTCTTC. Its translation is CASSLTRGYNEQFF.